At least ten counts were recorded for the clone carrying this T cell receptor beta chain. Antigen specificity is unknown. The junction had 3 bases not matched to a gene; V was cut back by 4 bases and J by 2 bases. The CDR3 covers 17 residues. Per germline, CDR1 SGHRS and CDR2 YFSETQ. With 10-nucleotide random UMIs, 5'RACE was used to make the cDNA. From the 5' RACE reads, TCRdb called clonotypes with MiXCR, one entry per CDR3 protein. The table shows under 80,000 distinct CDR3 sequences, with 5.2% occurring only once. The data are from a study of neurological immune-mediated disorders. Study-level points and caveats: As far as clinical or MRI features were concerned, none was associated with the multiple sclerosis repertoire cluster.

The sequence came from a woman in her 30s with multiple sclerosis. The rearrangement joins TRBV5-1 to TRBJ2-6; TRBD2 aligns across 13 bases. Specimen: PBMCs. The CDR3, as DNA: TGCGCCAGCAGCGCCGGGACTAGCGGGGCTGGGGCCAACGTCCTGACTTTC. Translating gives CASSAGTSGAGANVLTF.